The rows below give T cell receptor beta chains drawn from one sample of a study of control samples from healthy donors and cancer patients. Using immunoSEQ multiplex PCR, the repertoire was profiled, and TCRdb retains in-frame clones only, with some absent. The data contain fewer than 100,000 clones, roughly 78% of them singletons. Material for sequencing was blood. The receptors shown here come from a woman aged 60-70 years in good health. Each CDR3 is given with its conserved first and last residue. D genes are given only for firm matches. The size of a clone is reported for some rows only, either as once, few or many, or as a class for expanded clones.

clone size: once
V gene: TRBV19
J gene: TRBJ1-2
D gene: -
CDR3 protein: CATIPGAGVDYGYTF
CDR3 DNA: TGTGCCACCATCCCCGGGGCAGGGGTGGACTATGGCTACACCTTC

clone size: -
V gene: TRBV28
J gene: TRBJ2-1
D gene: TRBD2
CDR3 protein: CASTLEGRGQFF
CDR3 DNA: TGTGCCAGCACCCTCGAAGGGAGGGGGCAGTTCTTC

clone size: -
V gene: TRBV12-3/TRBV12-4
J gene: TRBJ1-2
D gene: -
CDR3 protein: CASRWGPYGYTF
CDR3 DNA: TGTGCCAGCAGGTGGGGACCCTATGGCTACACCTTC

clone size: -
V gene: TRBV7-9
J gene: TRBJ2-2
D gene: TRBD2
CDR3 protein: CASNPTLTSGNTGELFF
CDR3 DNA: TGTGCCAGCAACCCGACTTTGACTAGCGGGAACACCGGGGAGCTGTTTTTT

clone size: few
V gene: TRBV14
J gene: TRBJ2-1
D gene: TRBD2
CDR3 protein: CASSQDFTSGGNYNEQFF
CDR3 DNA: TGTGCCAGCAGCCAAGATTTTACTAGCGGGGGAAACTACAATGAGCAGTTCTTC

clone size: -
V gene: TRBV19
J gene: TRBJ2-7
D gene: -
CDR3 protein: CASSMTRNYEQYF
CDR3 DNA: TGTGCCAGTAGTATGACTAGGAACTACGAGCAGTACTTC

clone size: -
V gene: TRBV19
J gene: TRBJ2-7
D gene: TRBD2
CDR3 protein: CASSIGRGGDYEQYF
CDR3 DNA: TGTGCCAGTAGTATAGGGCGTGGGGGGGACTACGAGCAGTACTTC

clone size: -
V gene: TRBV2
J gene: TRBJ1-2
D gene: -
CDR3 protein: CASRPLAGYTF
CDR3 DNA: TGTGCCAGCCGTCCCCTAGCAGGCTACACCTTC

clone size: -
V gene: TRBV4-1
J gene: TRBJ2-3
D gene: TRBD2
CDR3 protein: CASSQDGVAGATDTQYF
CDR3 DNA: TGCGCCAGCAGCCAAGATGGAGTAGCGGGGGCCACAGATACGCAGTATTTT

clone size: once
V gene: TRBV5-8
J gene: TRBJ2-7
D gene: -
CDR3 protein: CASSLVGSLRSYEQYF
CDR3 DNA: TGTGCCAGCAGCTTGGTGGGTTCCCTCCGCTCCTACGAGCAGTACTTC

clone size: -
V gene: TRBV10-1
J gene: TRBJ1-2
D gene: TRBD1
CDR3 protein: CASGTGDGGYTF
CDR3 DNA: TGCGCCAGTGGGACAGGGGATGGAGGCTACACCTTC

clone size: -
V gene: TRBV7-2
J gene: TRBJ2-1
D gene: -
CDR3 protein: CASSLMTAEQFF
CDR3 DNA: TGTGCCAGCAGCTTAATGACCGCTGAGCAGTTCTTC

clone size: -
V gene: TRBV19
J gene: TRBJ2-5
D gene: TRBD2
CDR3 protein: CASSILPIAGGSETQYF
CDR3 DNA: TGTGCCAGTAGTATCTTGCCTATAGCGGGAGGCTCAGAGACCCAGTACTTC

clone size: -
V gene: TRBV5-1
J gene: TRBJ1-1
D gene: TRBD1
CDR3 protein: CASSPGQGITEAFF
CDR3 DNA: TGCGCCAGCAGCCCTGGACAGGGAATCACTGAAGCTTTCTTT

clone size: -
V gene: TRBV19
J gene: TRBJ1-1
D gene: -
CDR3 protein: CASSMGVLGTEAFF
CDR3 DNA: TGTGCCAGTAGTATGGGTGTTCTGGGCACTGAAGCTTTCTTT

clone size: -
V gene: TRBV6-5
J gene: TRBJ1-5
D gene: TRBD1
CDR3 protein: CASSPGTGSNQPQHF
CDR3 DNA: TGTGCCAGCAGCCCCGGGACAGGGAGCAATCAGCCCCAGCATTTT

clone size: -
V gene: TRBV5-6
J gene: TRBJ2-3
D gene: -
CDR3 protein: CASSLSWSTTSTDTQYF
CDR3 DNA: TGTGCCAGCAGCTTGTCTTGGTCCACAACTAGCACAGATACGCAGTATTTT

clone size: -
V gene: TRBV19
J gene: TRBJ1-4
D gene: -
CDR3 protein: CASRRTGFNEKLFF
CDR3 DNA: TGTGCCAGTAGACGTACAGGGTTTAATGAAAAACTGTTTTTT

clone size: once
V gene: TRBV28
J gene: TRBJ2-5
D gene: -
CDR3 protein: CASSPGVVETQYF
CDR3 DNA: TGTGCCAGCAGCCCGGGGGTGGTGGAGACCCAGTACTTC

clone size: -
V gene: TRBV19
J gene: TRBJ2-7
D gene: TRBD1
CDR3 protein: CASSFRDRVHEQYF
CDR3 DNA: TGTGCCAGTAGTTTCCGGGACAGGGTCCACGAGCAGTACTTC

clone size: -
V gene: TRBV21-1
J gene: TRBJ2-7
D gene: -
CDR3 protein: CASSKDSGGAYEQYF
CDR3 DNA: TGTGCCAGCAGCAAGGATAGCGGGGGGGCCTACGAGCAGTACTTC

clone size: once
V gene: TRBV5-1
J gene: TRBJ2-1
D gene: -
CDR3 protein: CASSMGPVDEQFF
CDR3 DNA: TGCGCCAGCAGCATGGGGCCAGTAGATGAGCAGTTCTTC